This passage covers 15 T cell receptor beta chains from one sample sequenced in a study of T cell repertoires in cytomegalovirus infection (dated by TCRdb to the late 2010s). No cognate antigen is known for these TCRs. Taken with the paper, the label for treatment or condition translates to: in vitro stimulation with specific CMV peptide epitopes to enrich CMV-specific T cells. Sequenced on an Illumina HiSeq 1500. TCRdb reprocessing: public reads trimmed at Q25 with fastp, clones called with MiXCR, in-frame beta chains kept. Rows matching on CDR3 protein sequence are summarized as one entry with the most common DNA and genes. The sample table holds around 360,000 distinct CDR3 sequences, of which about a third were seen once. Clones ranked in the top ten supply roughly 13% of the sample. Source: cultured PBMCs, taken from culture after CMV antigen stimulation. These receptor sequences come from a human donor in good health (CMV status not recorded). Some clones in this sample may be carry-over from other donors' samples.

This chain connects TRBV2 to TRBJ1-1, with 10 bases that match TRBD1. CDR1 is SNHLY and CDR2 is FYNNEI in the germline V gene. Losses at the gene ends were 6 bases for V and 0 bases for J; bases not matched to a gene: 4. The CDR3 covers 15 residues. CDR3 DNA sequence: TGTGCCAGCAGGGGACAGGGGAATCTGAACACTGAAGCTTTCTTT. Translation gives CASRGQGNLNTEAFF.

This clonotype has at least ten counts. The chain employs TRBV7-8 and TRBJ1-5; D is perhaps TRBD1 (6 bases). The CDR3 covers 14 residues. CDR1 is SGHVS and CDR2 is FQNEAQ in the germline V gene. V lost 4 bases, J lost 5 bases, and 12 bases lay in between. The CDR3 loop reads CASSYRDNDQPQHF. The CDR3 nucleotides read TGTGCCAGCAGCTACCGGGACAATGATCAGCCCCAGCATTTT.

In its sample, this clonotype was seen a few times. The CDR3 reads CASSFGPEAFF. In nucleotides, the CDR3 is TGTGCCAGCAGTTTCGGTCCTGAAGCTTTCTTT. This chain links TRBV12-3 or TRBV12-4 with TRBJ1-1; no firm D call. V was cut by 3 bases and J by 6 bases, with 5 bases left in between. The CDR3 spans 11 residues.

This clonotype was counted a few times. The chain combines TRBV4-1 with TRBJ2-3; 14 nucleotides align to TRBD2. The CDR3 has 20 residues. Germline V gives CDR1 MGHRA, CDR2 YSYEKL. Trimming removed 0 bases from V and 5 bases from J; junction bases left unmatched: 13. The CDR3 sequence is CASSQDPGTSGSVVGDTQYF. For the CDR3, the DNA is TGCGCCAGCAGCCAAGACCCCGGGACTAGCGGGAGCGTAGTCGGAGATACGCAGTATTTT.

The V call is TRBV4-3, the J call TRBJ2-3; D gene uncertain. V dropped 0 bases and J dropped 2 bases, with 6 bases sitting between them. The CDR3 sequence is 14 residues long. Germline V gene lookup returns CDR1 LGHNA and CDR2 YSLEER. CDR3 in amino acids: CASSQDLVTDTQYF. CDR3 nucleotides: TGCGCCAGCAGCCAAGATCTTGTCACAGATACGCAGTATTTT.

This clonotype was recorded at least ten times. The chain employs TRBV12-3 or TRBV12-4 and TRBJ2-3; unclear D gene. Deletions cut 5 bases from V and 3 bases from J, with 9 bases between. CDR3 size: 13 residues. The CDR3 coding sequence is TGTGCCAGCAGTCTCGAGGTTACAGATACGCAGTATTTT. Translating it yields CASSLEVTDTQYF.

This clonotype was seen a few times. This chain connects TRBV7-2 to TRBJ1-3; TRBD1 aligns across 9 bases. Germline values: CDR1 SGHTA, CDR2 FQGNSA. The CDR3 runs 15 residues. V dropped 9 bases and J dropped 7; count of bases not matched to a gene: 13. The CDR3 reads CASVTVDRGGNTIYF. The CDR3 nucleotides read TGTGCCAGTGTAACCGTGGACAGGGGAGGGAACACCATATATTTT.

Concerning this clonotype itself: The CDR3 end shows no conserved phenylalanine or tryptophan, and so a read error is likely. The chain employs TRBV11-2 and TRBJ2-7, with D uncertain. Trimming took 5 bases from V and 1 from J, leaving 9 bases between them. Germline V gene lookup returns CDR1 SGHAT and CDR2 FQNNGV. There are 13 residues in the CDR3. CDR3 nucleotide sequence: TGTGCCAGCAGCACAGACACATCCTACGAGCAGTACTCC. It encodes CASSTDTSYEQYS.

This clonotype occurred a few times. As DNA, the CDR3 is TGCGCCAGCAGCCAAGGACCGGGAGGGACAGATACGCAGTATTTT. Protein product: CASSQGPGGTDTQYF. The gene calls are TRBV4-1 and TRBJ2-3; 8 bases are shared with TRBD2. CDR1 is MGHRA and CDR2 is YSYEKL in the germline V gene. With 1 base clipped from V and 3 bases from J, the junction kept 3 bases outside the gene matches. The CDR3 spans 15 residues.

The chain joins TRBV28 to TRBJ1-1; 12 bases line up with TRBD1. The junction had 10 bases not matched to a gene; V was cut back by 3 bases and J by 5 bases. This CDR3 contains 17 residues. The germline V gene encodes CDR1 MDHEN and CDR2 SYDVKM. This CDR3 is CASSFAGTGGRGTEAFF. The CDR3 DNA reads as TGTGCCAGCAGTTTCGCCGGGACAGGGGGCAGGGGGACTGAAGCTTTCTTT.

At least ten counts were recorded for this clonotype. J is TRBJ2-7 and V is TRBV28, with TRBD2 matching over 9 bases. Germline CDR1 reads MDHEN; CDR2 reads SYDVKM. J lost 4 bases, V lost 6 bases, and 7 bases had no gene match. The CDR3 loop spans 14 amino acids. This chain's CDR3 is CASSPTSGWYEQYF. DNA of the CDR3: TGTGCCAGCAGCCCAACTAGCGGGTGGTACGAGCAGTACTTC.

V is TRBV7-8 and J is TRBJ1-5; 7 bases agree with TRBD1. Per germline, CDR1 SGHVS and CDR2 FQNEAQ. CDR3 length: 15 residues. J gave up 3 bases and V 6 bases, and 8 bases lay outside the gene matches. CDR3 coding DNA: TGTGCCAGCAGTCCAACGACAGGGATCAATCAGCCCCAGCATTTT. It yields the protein CASSPTTGINQPQHF.

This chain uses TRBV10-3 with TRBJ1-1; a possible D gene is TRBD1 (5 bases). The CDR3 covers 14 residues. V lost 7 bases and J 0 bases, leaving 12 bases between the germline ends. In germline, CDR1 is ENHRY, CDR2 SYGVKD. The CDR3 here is CAITRDSMNTEAFF. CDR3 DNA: TGTGCCATCACCCGTGACAGTATGAACACTGAAGCTTTCTTT.

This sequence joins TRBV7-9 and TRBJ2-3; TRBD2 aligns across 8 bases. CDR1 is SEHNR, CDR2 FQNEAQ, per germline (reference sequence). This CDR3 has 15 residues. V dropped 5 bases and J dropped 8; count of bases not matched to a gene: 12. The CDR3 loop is CASSPTQREIGTQYF. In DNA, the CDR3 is TGTGCCAGCAGCCCCACTCAGCGGGAGATTGGTACGCAGTATTTT.

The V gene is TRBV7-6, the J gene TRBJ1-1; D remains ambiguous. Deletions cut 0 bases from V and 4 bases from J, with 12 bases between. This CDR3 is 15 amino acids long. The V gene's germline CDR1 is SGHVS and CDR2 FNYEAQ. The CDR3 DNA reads TGTGCCAGCAGCTTAGCTACGGCAAAAGGCACTGAAGCTTTCTTT. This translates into CASSLATAKGTEAFF.